This T cell receptor beta chain was documented in a study of T-cell reconstitution after alpha-beta-depleted transplantation in children (dated by TCRdb to between 2015 and 2016). Background on the whole study: Using TCR repertoire profiling, the study followed T-cell immune reconstitution in a quantitative way in children after TCRalphabeta/CD19-depleted allogeneic hematopoietic cell transplantation. General conclusions and limits of the study: The high TCRbeta diversity at day 60 in some patients was ascribed to recipient T cells and intrathymic progenitors that had survived conditioning. Apparently early alphabetaT-cell count recovery about two months after transplant reportedly relied on only several hundred rapidly expanded clones derived from non-depleted graft cells. The frequencies of hyperexpanded clones fell over the following months, and after one year, T-cell counts and TCRbeta diversity were mostly attributed to newly produced T cells.

This clonotype has a count of ten or more. The clone's antigen remains unknown. Per-base qualities were not stored, and no clone one base away is much larger. Libraries came from PCR. The data were produced on an Illumina HiSeq 2500. To normalize quantification of the TCRbeta repertoire, the TCR libraries were built with molecular barcoding that relied on unique molecular identifiers. TCRdb trimmed the raw reads at Q25, called clones with MiXCR and kept productive beta chains. Each CDR3 protein appears once, grouped with its most common genes and DNA. The sample table shows about 150,000 distinct CDR3 sequences, and around 10% are seen once. The leading ten clones occupy roughly an eighth of the sample. CDR1 and CDR2 were assigned from the germline V gene as SGHTA and FQGNSA. A distance of 11 bases separates the germline ends of V and J, which lose 6 bases and 5 bases respectively. Taken from cysteine to phenylalanine, the CDR3 has 13 residues. Only the CDR3 portion is preserved as DNA: 39 bases, with reading frame beginning at the first base.

This sample's treatment or condition label indicates: allogeneic hematopoietic cell transplantation with graft depleted of TCRalphabeta T cells and CD19 B cells. TCRalphabeta/CD19-depleted allogeneic hematopoietic cell grafts were given to the transplant recipients, all of whom were children. The TCR originated in a boy aged 2 to 9 with acute myeloid leukemia, due to receive a stem cell transplant. This material consisted of PBMCs, taken before TCRalphabeta/CD19-depleted stem cell transplant. The rearranged segments are TRBV7-2 and TRBJ1-5, with TRBD1 as a weak D call on 5 bases. The DNA sequence is as follows: TGTGCCAGCAGGCGAGACAGTTATCAGCCCCAGCATTTT. Translation gives CASRRDSYQPQHF.